A single TCR beta chain is shown here with its context. Antigen specificity is unknown. The table came from immunoSEQ multiplex PCR; TCRdb's copy has only in-frame clones and leaves some out. Of about 240,000 clones in the sample, 70% to 90% are singletons; the top ten hold 1% to 1.5%. The data were taken from a study of cytomegalovirus exposure and HLA in healthy donors. General observations from the study: The study listed approximately 170 cytomegalovirus-associated TCR beta chains.

The sample consisted of PBMCs. The sequence derives from a woman between 25 and 40 years old in good health and CMV-seropositive.

The CDR3, as DNA: TGCAGCGTTGAAGCGAGTACCGGGTTCGGAGAGACCCAGTACTTC. Encoded protein: CSVEASTGFGETQYF. The J gene is TRBJ2-5, the V gene TRBV29-1; D is ambiguous. The CDR3 sequence is 15 residues long. Per germline, CDR1 SQVTM and CDR2 ANQGSEA. Trimming took off 1 base at V and 4 bases at J, with 16 bases between the two ends.